This entry lists 23 T cell receptor beta chains sequenced from one sample in a study of T-cell reconstitution after alpha-beta-depleted transplantation in children. TCRbeta library construction was performed incorporating unique molecular identifiers. In TCRdb, the PCR reads were re-called with MiXCR into one record per CDR3 protein. In the table there are some 520,000 distinct CDR3 sequences, about 31% of which are singletons. The material was PBMCs from the stem cell graft donor, obtained from the stem cell graft. The receptors originated from a human donor who donated a stem cell graft to a child with aplastic anemia.

Only a few counts were recorded for this clonotype. The gene calls are TRBV19 and TRBJ2-2; 9 nucleotides match TRBD1. Trimming cost V 2 bases and J 0 bases; bases outside gene matches: 10. CDR1 is LNHDA and CDR2 is SQIVND in the germline V gene (reference sequence). This CDR3 spans 19 amino acids. The CDR3 DNA reads as TGTGCCAGTAGTATATATTCACCGGGACAGGGATCGAACACCGGGGAGCTGTTTTTT. Encoded protein: CASSIYSPGQGSNTGELFF.

The J gene is TRBJ1-1, the V gene TRBV6-4; D is perhaps TRBD1 (5 bases). Germline CDR1 reads MRHNA; CDR2 reads SNTAGT. The germline V and J ends were trimmed by 3 bases and 4 bases, with 12 bases remaining between them. This CDR3 comprises 14 residues. CDR3: CASSEGVGGTEAFF. In DNA form, the CDR3 reads TGTGCCAGCAGTGAGGGTGTGGGGGGCACTGAAGCTTTCTTT.

The genes are TRBV10-3 and TRBJ2-3; TRBD2 matches at 10 bases. Trimming removed 10 bases from V and 1 base from J; junction bases left unmatched: 2. The CDR3 runs to 13 residues. Germline V CDR1 and CDR2: ENHRY, SYGVKD. CDR3 DNA sequence: TGTGCCACCGGGACTAGCGGCACAGATACGCAGTATTTT. Translating gives CATGTSGTDTQYF.

This clonotype was detected only a few times. This sequence joins TRBV5-4 and TRBJ2-5, with TRBD2 matching over 16 bases. The CDR3 covers 17 residues. The V segment lost 4 bases and the J segment 5 bases; nucleotides outside the gene matches: 8. The germline gives CDR1 SGHNT, CDR2 YYREEE (reference sequence). DNA for the CDR3: TGTGCCAGCAGCATAGGGACTAGCGGGAGGGCCAAGGAGACCCAGTACTTC. Translation gives CASSIGTSGRAKETQYF.

This clonotype was seen a handful of times. V and J are TRBV12-3 or TRBV12-4 and TRBJ1-3, with unresolved D. The CDR3 contains 11 residues. Trimming took 8 bases from V and 8 from J, leaving 10 bases between them. The CDR3 spells CASPTADTIYF. CDR3 DNA sequence: TGTGCCAGCCCTACGGCGGACACCATATATTTT.

The genes are TRBV6-2 or TRBV6-3 and TRBJ1-5; TRBD1 is a possible D gene (6 bases). V dropped 4 bases and J dropped 7 bases, with 17 bases sitting between them. Per germline, CDR1 MNHEY and CDR2 SVGEGT. The CDR3 is made up of 15 amino acids. As DNA, the CDR3 is TGTGCCAGCAGTTTTTTCGGGACACGCCTACAGCCCCAGCATTTT. Amino acids: CASSFFGTRLQPQHF.

The chain uses TRBV12-3 or TRBV12-4 and TRBJ1-1; 12 bases match TRBD1. This CDR3 has 16 amino acids. The V segment lost 6 bases and the J segment 4 bases; nucleotides outside the gene matches: 9. The CDR3 bases are TGTGCCAGCAGGAGAGCCGGGACAGGGGGCTTCACTGAAGCTTTCTTT. Translated, it gives CASRRAGTGGFTEAFF.

This clonotype turned up a few times. The V gene is TRBV10-3, the J gene TRBJ1-5; D not certain. This CDR3 comprises 15 residues. From germline, CDR1 is ENHRY and CDR2 SYGVKD. The V end lost 8 bases, the J end lost 7 bases, and 21 bases lay between the germline ends. Here the CDR3 reads CAIGKTFRSFQPQHF. The DNA of the CDR3 is TGTGCCATCGGAAAAACCTTTAGGTCTTTCCAGCCCCAGCATTTT.

This CDR3 is CAGTGGISEAFF. DNA of the CDR3: TGTGCCGGGACAGGAGGAATTTCCGAAGCTTTCTTT. This chain connects TRBV11-2 to TRBJ1-1; 8 nucleotides line up with TRBD1. J was trimmed by 8 bases and V by 11 bases; bases with no gene match: 10. CDR3 size: 12 residues. The germline V gene encodes CDR1 SGHAT and CDR2 FQNNGV. Supplemented by reference TRBV11-2 and TRBJ1-1, the full variable domain reads EAGVAQSPRYKIIEKRQSVAFWCNPISGHATLYWYQQILGQGPKLLIQFQNNGVVDDSQLPKDRFSAERLKGVDSTLKIQPAKLEDSAVYLCAGTGGISEAFFGQGTRLTVV.

This clonotype has a handful of counts. V and J are TRBV3-1 and TRBJ2-3; D unresolved. Looked up from germline, CDR1 is LGHDT and CDR2 is YNNKEL (reference sequence). This CDR3 spans 14 amino acids. Trimming removed 0 bases from V and 8 bases from J, with 12 bases in between. The DNA of the CDR3 is TGTGCCAGCAGCCAAGATACCAATCGTGGTACGCAGTATTTT. Protein sequence: CASSQDTNRGTQYF.

This clonotype was counted a few times. V gene TRBV14 combines with J gene TRBJ2-1; D is undetermined. This CDR3 is built from 14 residues. Looked up from germline, CDR1 is SGHDN and CDR2 is FVKESK. The V gene lost 5 bases and the J gene lost 4 bases, with 12 bases spanning the gap. The CDR3 coding sequence is TGTGCCAGCAGCAACCGTACGACTTACAATGAGCAGTTCTTC. It specifies CASSNRTTYNEQFF.

This clonotype was found a few times. This sequence joins TRBV19 and TRBJ1-4; D gene uncertain. The V gene's germline CDR1 is LNHDA and CDR2 SQIVND (reference sequence). V was clipped by 8 bases and J by 5 bases, with 21 bases between them. The CDR3 is made up of 16 amino acids. The CDR3 bases are TGTGCCAGTCAATCTTTGGGCCAAGAGAGGAATGAAAAACTGTTTTTT. Translated: CASQSLGQERNEKLFF.

The J gene is TRBJ2-3, the V gene TRBV5-6; no clear D gene. This CDR3 has 15 amino acids. The V end was cut by 1 base, the J end by 3 bases, with 12 bases between. From germline, CDR1 is SGHDT and CDR2 YYEEEE. The CDR3 sequence: CASSLTAFGTDTQYF. The CDR3 DNA reads TGTGCCAGCAGCTTGACCGCATTTGGGACAGATACGCAGTATTTT.

The J gene is TRBJ2-1, the V gene TRBV30, with unresolved D. The CDR3 length is 10 residues. The germline gives CDR1 GTSNPN, CDR2 SVGIG (reference sequence). V shed 8 bases and J shed 8 bases, with 10 bases lying between them. CDR3 amino acids: CAGGVYEQFF. CDR3 coding DNA: TGTGCCGGCGGCGTTTATGAGCAGTTCTTC.

The rearrangement links TRBV28 to TRBJ1-1, with unresolved D. Germline V gene lookup returns CDR1 MDHEN and CDR2 SYDVKM. The CDR3 length is 14 residues. V lost 6 bases to trimming and J lost 4 bases, with 15 bases between them. CDR3 bases: TGTGCCAGCAGCTGGAGGACGGTGTCCACTGAAGCTTTCTTT. As protein: CASSWRTVSTEAFF.

The J gene is TRBJ2-7, the V gene TRBV20-1; 7 bases fit TRBD1. CDR1 and CDR2 (germline): DFQATT, SNEGSKA (reference sequence). CDR3 length: 12 amino acids. The CDR3 is CSRSGQNYEQYF. CDR3 sequence (DNA): TGCAGCCGATCGGGACAGAACTACGAGCAGTACTTC.

This chain links TRBV7-2 with TRBJ2-1; TRBD1 aligns across 9 bases. V shed 5 bases and J 8 bases; nucleotides not matched to a gene: 13. The CDR3 contains 16 residues. Germline-derived CDR1 and CDR2 are SGHTA and FQGNSA. The CDR3 reads CASSPAPGQGVYEQFF. The CDR3 DNA sequence: TGTGCCAGCAGCCCCGCTCCGGGACAGGGTGTCTATGAGCAGTTCTTC.

V is TRBV11-2 and J is TRBJ2-3; TRBD2 aligns across 8 bases. This CDR3 region has 16 residues. V gave up 3 bases and J gave up 0 bases; unmatched junction bases: 5. Germline-derived CDR1 and CDR2 are SGHAT and FQNNGV. CDR3 sequence: CASSFGRGQSTDTQYF. Written as DNA, the CDR3 is TGTGCCAGCAGCTTCGGGAGGGGCCAGAGCACAGATACGCAGTATTTT.

This clonotype came up a few times. V gene TRBV7-3 combines with J gene TRBJ2-5, with D perhaps TRBD2 (5 bases). This CDR3 spans 16 amino acids. Trimming took 5 bases from V and 1 from J, leaving 17 bases between them. CDR1 and CDR2 from the germline V gene are SGHTA and FQGTGA. CDR3 DNA: TGTGCCAGCAGCCTTTCTCCGGGGAGCTCCCAAGAGACCCAGTACTTC. This translates into CASSLSPGSSQETQYF.

This chain connects TRBV19 to TRBJ1-2; the D gene is possibly TRBD1 (5 bases). Germline V gene lookup returns CDR1 LNHDA and CDR2 SQIVND (reference sequence). The CDR3 is 13 residues long. V shed 3 bases and J shed 13 bases, with 18 bases lying between them. The CDR3 loop is CASSMSRGIGLTF. The CDR3 DNA reads as TGTGCCAGTAGTATGAGTCGGGGGATTGGTCTCACCTTC.

In its sample, this clonotype was seen a few times. The rearrangement uses TRBV6-2 or TRBV6-3 and TRBJ1-1; D ambiguous. This CDR3 is built from 13 residues. Per the germline V gene, CDR1 is MNHEY and CDR2 is SVGEGT. Trimming left V 6 bases short and J 9 bases short, with 17 bases between. Here the CDR3 reads CASRPDTDGKAFF. DNA of the CDR3: TGTGCCAGCAGGCCGGATACTGACGGGAAAGCTTTCTTT.

This clonotype was detected a few times. J is TRBJ2-7 and V is TRBV28; D is perhaps TRBD1 (5 bases). Germline values: CDR1 MDHEN, CDR2 SYDVKM. Trimming cost V 5 bases and J 5 bases, with 16 bases left between them. The CDR3 spans 14 residues. This chain's CDR3 is CASSPRGADDEQYV. DNA for the CDR3: TGTGCCAGCAGTCCCCGTGGGGCGGACGACGAGCAGTACGTC.

This clonotype has just a few counts. This chain uses TRBV20-1 with TRBJ1-1; TRBD1 might be the D (6 bases). The CDR3 has 13 residues. Looked up from germline, CDR1 is DFQATT and CDR2 is SNEGSKA (reference sequence). V gave up 3 bases and J gave up 3 bases, with 11 bases separating them. The DNA for the CDR3 is TGCAGTGCTAGGGGGGGACAATACACTGAAGCTTTCTTT. Translated, it gives CSARGGQYTEAFF.